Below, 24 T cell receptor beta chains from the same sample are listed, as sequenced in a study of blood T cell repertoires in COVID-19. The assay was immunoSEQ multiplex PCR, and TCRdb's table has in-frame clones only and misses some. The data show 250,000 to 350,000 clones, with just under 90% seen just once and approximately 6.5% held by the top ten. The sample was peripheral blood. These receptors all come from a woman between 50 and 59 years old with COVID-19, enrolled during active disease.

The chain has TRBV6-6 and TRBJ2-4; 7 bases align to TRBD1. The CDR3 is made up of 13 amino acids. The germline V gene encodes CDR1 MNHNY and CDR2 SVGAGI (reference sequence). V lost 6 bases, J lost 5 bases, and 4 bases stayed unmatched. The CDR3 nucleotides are TGTGCCAGCAGCCGACAGGGCCAAAACATTCAGTACTTC. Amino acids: CASSRQGQNIQYF.

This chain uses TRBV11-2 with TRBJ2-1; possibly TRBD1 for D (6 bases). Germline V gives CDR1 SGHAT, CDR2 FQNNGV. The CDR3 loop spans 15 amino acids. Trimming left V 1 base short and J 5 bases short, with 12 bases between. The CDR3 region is CASSLGTGQNNEQFF. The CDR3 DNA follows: TGTGCCAGCAGCTTAGGGACTGGACAGAACAATGAGCAGTTCTTC. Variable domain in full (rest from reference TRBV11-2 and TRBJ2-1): EAGVAQSPRYKIIEKRQSVAFWCNPISGHATLYWYQQILGQGPKLLIQFQNNGVVDDSQLPKDRFSAERLKGVDSTLKIQPAKLEDSAVYLCASSLGTGQNNEQFFGPGTRLTVL.

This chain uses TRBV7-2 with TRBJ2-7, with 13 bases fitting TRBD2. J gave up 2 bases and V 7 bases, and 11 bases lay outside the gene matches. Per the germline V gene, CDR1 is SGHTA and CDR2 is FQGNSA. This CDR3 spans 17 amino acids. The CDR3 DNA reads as TGTGCCAGCAAACGGGACAGGGGGACTAGCGGGACCTACGAGCAGTACTTC. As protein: CASKRDRGTSGTYEQYF.

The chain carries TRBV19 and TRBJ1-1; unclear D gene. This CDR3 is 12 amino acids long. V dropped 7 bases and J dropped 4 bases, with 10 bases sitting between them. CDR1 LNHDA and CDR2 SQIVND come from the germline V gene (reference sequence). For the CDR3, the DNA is TGTGCCAGTATGGGCGGGATCACTGAAGCTTTCTTT. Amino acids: CASMGGITEAFF.

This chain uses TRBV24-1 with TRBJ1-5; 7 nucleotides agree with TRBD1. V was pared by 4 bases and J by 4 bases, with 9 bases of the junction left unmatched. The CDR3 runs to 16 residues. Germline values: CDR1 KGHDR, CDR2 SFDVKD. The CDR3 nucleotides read TGTGCCACCAGTGACCCGGAACAGGGGAGGAATCAGCCCCAGCATTTT. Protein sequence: CATSDPEQGRNQPQHF.

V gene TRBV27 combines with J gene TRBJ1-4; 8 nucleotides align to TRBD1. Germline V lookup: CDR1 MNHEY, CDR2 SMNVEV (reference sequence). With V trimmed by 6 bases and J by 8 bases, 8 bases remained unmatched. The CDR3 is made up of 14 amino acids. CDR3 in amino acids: CASSSDRDGEKLFF. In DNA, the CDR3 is TGTGCCAGCAGCTCGGACAGGGATGGAGAAAAACTGTTTTTT.

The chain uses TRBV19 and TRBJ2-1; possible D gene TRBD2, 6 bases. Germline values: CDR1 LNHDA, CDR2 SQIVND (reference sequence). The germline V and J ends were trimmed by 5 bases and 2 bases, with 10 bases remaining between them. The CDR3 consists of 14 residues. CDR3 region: CASSPLAAYNEQFF. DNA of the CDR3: TGTGCCAGTAGTCCCTTAGCGGCCTACAATGAGCAGTTCTTC.

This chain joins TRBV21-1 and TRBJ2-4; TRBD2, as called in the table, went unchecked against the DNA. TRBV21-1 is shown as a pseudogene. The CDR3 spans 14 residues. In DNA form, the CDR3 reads TGTGCCAGCCTAGGTACTCCGGGCAAAAACATTCAGTACTTC. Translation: CASLGTPGKNIQYF.

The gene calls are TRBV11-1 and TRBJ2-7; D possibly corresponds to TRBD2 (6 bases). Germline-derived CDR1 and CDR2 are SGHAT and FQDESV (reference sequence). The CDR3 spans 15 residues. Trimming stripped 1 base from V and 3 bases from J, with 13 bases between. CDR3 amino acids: CASSLGGAAGYEQYF. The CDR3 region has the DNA TGTGCCAGCAGCTTAGGCGGGGCAGCGGGCTACGAGCAGTACTTC.

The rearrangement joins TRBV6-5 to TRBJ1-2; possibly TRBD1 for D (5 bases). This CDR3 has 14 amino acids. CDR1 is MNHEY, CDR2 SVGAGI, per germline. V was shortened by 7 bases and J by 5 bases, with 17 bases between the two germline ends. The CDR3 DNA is TGTGCCAGCATCGGGCCAGGGTCGTTTTATGGCTACACCTTC. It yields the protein CASIGPGSFYGYTF.

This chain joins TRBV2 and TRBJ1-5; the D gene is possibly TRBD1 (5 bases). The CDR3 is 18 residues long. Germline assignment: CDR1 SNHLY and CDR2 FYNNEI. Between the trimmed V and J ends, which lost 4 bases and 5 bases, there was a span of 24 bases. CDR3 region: CASSALGREVRKDQPQHF. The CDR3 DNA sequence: TGTGCCAGCAGTGCGCTTGGCAGGGAAGTAAGAAAGGATCAGCCCCAGCATTTT.

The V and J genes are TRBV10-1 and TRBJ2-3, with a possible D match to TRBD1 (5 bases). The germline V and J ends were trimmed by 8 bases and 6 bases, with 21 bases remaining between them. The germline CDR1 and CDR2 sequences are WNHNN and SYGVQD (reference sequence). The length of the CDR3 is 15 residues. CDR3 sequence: CASSTPGSLRDTQYF. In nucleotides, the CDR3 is TGCGCCAGCTCCACCCCAGGGTCTTTACGCGATACGCAGTATTTT.

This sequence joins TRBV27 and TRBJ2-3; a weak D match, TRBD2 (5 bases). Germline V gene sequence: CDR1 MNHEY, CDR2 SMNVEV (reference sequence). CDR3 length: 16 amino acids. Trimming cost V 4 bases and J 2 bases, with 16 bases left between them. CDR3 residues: CASSSRTAGFTDTQYF. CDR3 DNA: TGTGCCAGCAGTTCACGGACTGCTGGTTTCACAGATACGCAGTATTTT.

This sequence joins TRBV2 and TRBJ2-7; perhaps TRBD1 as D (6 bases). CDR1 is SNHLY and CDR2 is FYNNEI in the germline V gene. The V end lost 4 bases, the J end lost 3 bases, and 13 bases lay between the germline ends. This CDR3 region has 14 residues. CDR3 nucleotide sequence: TGTGCCAGCAGTGGTCCCGGGACACTCTACGAGCAGTACTTC. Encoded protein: CASSGPGTLYEQYF.

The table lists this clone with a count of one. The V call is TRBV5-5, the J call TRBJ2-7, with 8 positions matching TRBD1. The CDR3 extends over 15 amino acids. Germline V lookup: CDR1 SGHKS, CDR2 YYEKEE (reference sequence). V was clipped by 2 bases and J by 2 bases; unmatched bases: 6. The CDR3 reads CASSFRQGSTYEQYF. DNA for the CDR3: TGTGCCAGCAGCTTTCGACAGGGGTCGACCTACGAGCAGTACTTC. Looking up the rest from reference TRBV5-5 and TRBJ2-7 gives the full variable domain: DAGVTQSPTHLIKTRGQQVTLRCSPISGHKSVSWYQQVLGQGPQFIFQYYEKEERGRGNFPDRFSARQFPNYSSELNVNALLLGDSALYLCASSFRQGSTYEQYFGPGTRLTVT.

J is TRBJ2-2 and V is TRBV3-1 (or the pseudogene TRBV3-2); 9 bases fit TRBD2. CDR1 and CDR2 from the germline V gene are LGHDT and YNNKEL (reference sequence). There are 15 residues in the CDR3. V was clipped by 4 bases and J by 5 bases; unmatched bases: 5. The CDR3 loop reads CASSPGLAQTGELFF. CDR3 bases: TGTGCCAGCAGCCCTGGACTAGCGCAGACCGGGGAGCTGTTTTTT.

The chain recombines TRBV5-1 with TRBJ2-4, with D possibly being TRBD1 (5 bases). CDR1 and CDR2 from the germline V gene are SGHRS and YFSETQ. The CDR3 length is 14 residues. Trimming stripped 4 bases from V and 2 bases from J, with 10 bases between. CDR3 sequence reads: CASSQGIPKNIQYF. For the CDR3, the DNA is TGCGCCAGCAGCCAGGGAATTCCCAAAAACATTCAGTACTTC. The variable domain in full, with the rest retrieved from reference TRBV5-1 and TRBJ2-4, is KAGVTQTPRYLIKTRGQQVTLSCSPISGHRSVSWYQQTPGQGLQFLFEYFSETQRNKGNFPGRFSGRQFSNSRSEMNVSTLELGDSALYLCASSQGIPKNIQYFGAGTRLSVL.

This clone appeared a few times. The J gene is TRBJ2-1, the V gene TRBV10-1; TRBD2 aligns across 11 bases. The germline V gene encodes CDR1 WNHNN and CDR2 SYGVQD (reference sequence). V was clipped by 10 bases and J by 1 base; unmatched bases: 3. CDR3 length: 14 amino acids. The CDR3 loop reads CATASGRSYNEQFF. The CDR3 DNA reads TGCGCCACCGCTAGCGGGAGGTCCTACAATGAGCAGTTCTTC.

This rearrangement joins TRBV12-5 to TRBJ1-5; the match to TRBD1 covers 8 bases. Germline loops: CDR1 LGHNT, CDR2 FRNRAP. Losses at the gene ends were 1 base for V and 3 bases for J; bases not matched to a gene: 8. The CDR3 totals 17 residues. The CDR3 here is CASGLAPSTGVNQPQHF. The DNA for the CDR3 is TGTGCTAGTGGTTTGGCCCCCTCGACAGGGGTCAATCAGCCCCAGCATTTT.

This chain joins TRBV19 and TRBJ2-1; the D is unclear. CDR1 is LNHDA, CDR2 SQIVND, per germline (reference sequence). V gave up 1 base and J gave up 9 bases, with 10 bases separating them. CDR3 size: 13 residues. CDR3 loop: CASSIAERGEQFF. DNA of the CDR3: TGTGCCAGTAGTATAGCCGAGCGAGGTGAGCAGTTCTTC.

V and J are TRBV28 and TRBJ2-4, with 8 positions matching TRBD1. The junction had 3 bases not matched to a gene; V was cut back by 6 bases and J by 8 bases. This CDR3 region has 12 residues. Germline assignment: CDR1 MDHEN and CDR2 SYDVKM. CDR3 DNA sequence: TGTGCCAGCAGAGGACAGGGAGACATTCAGTACTTC. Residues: CASRGQGDIQYF.

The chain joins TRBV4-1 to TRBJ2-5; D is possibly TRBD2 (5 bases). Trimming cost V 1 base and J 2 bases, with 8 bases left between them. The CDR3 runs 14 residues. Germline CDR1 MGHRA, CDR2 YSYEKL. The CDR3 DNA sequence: TGCGCCAGCAGCCAAGGAACGGGACAAGAGACCCAGTACTTC. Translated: CASSQGTGQETQYF.

In DNA, the CDR3 is TGTGCCAGCAGCTACCGAGCCTCGGGAACAACTAATGAAAAACTGTTTTTT. This encodes CASSYRASGTTNEKLFF. V and J are TRBV11-2 and TRBJ1-4; D is uncertain. Germline values: CDR1 SGHAT, CDR2 FQNNGV. The CDR3 length is 17 residues. V was pared by 4 bases and J by 0 bases, with 15 bases between. The full variable domain, in which reference TRBV11-2 and TRBJ1-4 provide the parts outside the CDR3, is EAGVAQSPRYKIIEKRQSVAFWCNPISGHATLYWYQQILGQGPKLLIQFQNNGVVDDSQLPKDRFSAERLKGVDSTLKIQPAKLEDSAVYLCASSYRASGTTNEKLFFGSGTQLSVL.

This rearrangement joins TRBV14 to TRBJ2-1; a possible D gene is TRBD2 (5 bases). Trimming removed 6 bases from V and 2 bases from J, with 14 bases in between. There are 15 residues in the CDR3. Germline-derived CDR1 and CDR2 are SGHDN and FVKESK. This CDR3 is CASRKVGVTYNEQFF. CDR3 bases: TGTGCCAGCAGAAAGGTGGGAGTCACCTACAATGAGCAGTTCTTC.